This T cell receptor beta chain was captured in a study of ipilimumab plus nivolumab after autologous stem cell transplantation. TCRdb's table, derived via immunoSEQ multiplex PCR, lists solely in-frame clones and lacks some. Of some 45,000 clones in the sample, roughly 90% were seen once. CDR3 length: 14 amino acids. This clonotype originated in a male donor with multiple myeloma. This chain links TRBV21-1 with TRBJ2-7; the table's D call of TRBD1 was not tested on the DNA. TRBV21-1 is reported as a pseudogene. The input for sequencing was PBMCs, taken in a trial of ipilimumab plus nivolumab as post-transplant consolidation. CDR3 sequence: CASSKGGQSYEQYF. CDR3 bases: TGTGCCAGCAGCAAAGGAGGACAATCCTACGAGCAGTACTTC.